This T cell receptor (beta chain) was captured by sequencing in a study of PD-1 blockade in classical Hodgkin lymphoma. Looking at the study overall: Every 2 weeks, patients got 3 mg/kg intravenous nivolumab. Findings and caveats of the study: Reasons behind the repertoire differences stay unclear, perhaps disease activity or earlier therapy.

Only in-frame clones appear in the TCRdb table, and some are missing; sequencing was by immunoSEQ multiplex PCR. Of more than 30,000 clones in the sample, roughly four fifths were seen once. With respect to this clone: Its specificity is not known.

The germline V gene encodes CDR1 SNHLY and CDR2 FYNNEI. There are 16 residues in the CDR3. Between the trimmed V and J ends, which lost 6 bases and 1 base, there was a span of 15 bases. Each of the patients experienced relapse following autologous stem cell transplantation, and their brentuximab vedotin exposure differed. Complete response, partial response or progressive disease constituted the best responses recorded. The specimen comprised peripheral blood mononuclear cells (PBMCs), sampled at baseline. The J gene is TRBJ1-4, the V gene TRBV2; D not certain. The receptor comes from a human donor with classical Hodgkin lymphoma. CDR3 residues: CASRSTVVGTNEKLFF. The CDR3, as DNA: TGTGCCAGCAGATCAACGGTGGTTGGAACTAATGAAAAACTGTTTTTT.